This T cell receptor beta chain is drawn from a study of blood T cell repertoires in COVID-19. CDR3 length: 14 residues. V was pared by 1 base and J by 6 bases, with 15 bases between. Per the germline V gene, CDR1 is GTSNPN and CDR2 is SVGIG (reference sequence). This table comes from immunoSEQ multiplex PCR, and its TCRdb copy is limited to in-frame clones, with some not included. This table has 200,000 to 250,000 clones, 70% to 85% appearing once. This clonotype was obtained from a man in his sixties who had recovered from COVID-19. This rearrangement joins TRBV30 to TRBJ1-2; D gene uncertain. The specimen was PBMCs or T cells enriched from blood (not recorded which). In DNA, the CDR3 is TGTGCCTGGAGTGCCCTTCCGTGGGCCCATGGCTACACCTTC. It encodes CAWSALPWAHGYTF.